The 2 T cell receptor beta chains below all came from one sample that was sequenced in a study of regulatory T cells in long-lasting Graves disease. Specified time point: newly diagnosed GD, antithyroid drugs for less than 3 months. Construction of the TCR library relied on RNA isolated from PBMCs. For TCR beta, libraries came from iRepertoire HTBI primers and Arm-PCR of CDR3 regions. TCRdb ran MiXCR on the multiplex PCR reads and lists one entry per CDR3 protein. The sample has about 500,000 distinct CDR3 sequences, more than 10% seen once. Separately, the same data were catalogued under a study of T cells in Graves' hyperthyroidism and ophthalmopathy.

Sample: peripheral blood mononuclear cells (PBMCs), taken at new diagnosis, from a patient treated with antithyroid drugs. The receptors were gathered from a young woman with Graves disease.

This clonotype has ten or more counts. V usage is TRBV6-1 and J usage is TRBJ2-1; 11 bases match TRBD2. Per germline, CDR1 MNHNS and CDR2 SASEGT. The CDR3 consists of 16 residues. The V gene end was trimmed by 6 bases and the J gene end by 3 bases; junction bases not matched to a gene: 7. In DNA, the CDR3 is TGTGCCAGCAGCGGAACCGGGACTAGCGGCTACAATGAGCAGTTCTTC. Amino acid sequence: CASSGTGTSGYNEQFF.

The table lists this clonotype with a few counts. This chain links TRBV7-9 with TRBJ1-1; TRBD1 is a possible D gene (6 bases). Trimming stripped 5 bases from V and 10 bases from J, with 17 bases between. CDR1 SEHNR and CDR2 FQNEAQ come from the germline V gene (reference sequence). This CDR3 has 13 residues. The CDR3 DNA follows: TGTGCCAGCAGCCCGGGGGGGGGGCTGGGAGCTTTCTTT. Residues: CASSPGGGLGAFF.